The TCR beta chain under discussion was sequenced for a study of human T cells and chemical hapten exposure. In the study overall: The upper back received 0.01% DPC by patch testing, with results read at 6 days.

TCRdb re-derived calls from the RACE reads in MiXCR, one entry per CDR3 protein. The data show under 150,000 distinct CDR3 sequences, 9% to 13% seen once. The time point was: patch test 1, 2 weeks after DPC sensitization. Treatment defined: therapeutic diphenylcyclopropenone sensitization with weekly scalp DPC. Non-pregnant alopecia patients aged 18 to 70, suitable for DPC therapy. Unfractionated whole blood served as the source for total RNA extraction. Looked up from germline, CDR1 is DFQATT and CDR2 is SNEGSKA (reference sequence). V lost 0 bases to trimming and J lost 10 bases; unmatched junction nucleotides: 14. The CDR3 extends over 16 amino acids. Only a few counts were recorded for this clonotype.

The TCR sequence derives from a woman in her forties or fifties with alopecia areata. Some clones in this sample may be carry-over from other donors' samples. This rearrangement joins TRBV20-1 to TRBJ1-1, with 10 bases that match TRBD1. The sequences come from whole blood, collected in connection with sensitization to the hapten diphenylcyclopropenone (DPC). The CDR3 spells CSARDPTSGTGVGAFF. DNA of the CDR3: TGCAGTGCTAGAGATCCAACAAGTGGGACAGGGGTAGGAGCTTTCTTT.